What follows are 30 T cell receptor beta chains derived from one specimen sequenced in a study of T cell responses to AZD1222 COVID-19 vaccine (dated by TCRdb to the early 2020s). The time point label, as the study defines it: baseline before first vaccination. The method was the immunoSEQ multiplex PCR assay. Entries here come from immuneACCESS through TCRdb and include only in-frame sequences with V and J called. Some clones fail to appear in such tables; in the studies checked, an unresolved V gene covers under half of the shortfall, and the cause of the remainder is unknown. This sample comprises 140,000 to 150,000 clones, approximately 83% of them detected only once. The top ten constitute under 9.5% of the sample. This sample comprised peripheral blood, obtained on day 0 of AZD1222 vaccination. The receptors come from an adult in good health.

CDR3 nucleotide sequence: TGTGCCAGCAGTTACTGGGGCCCTAACTATGGCTACACCTTC. Translated: CASSYWGPNYGYTF. The V gene is TRBV6-5, the J gene TRBJ1-2, with a possible D match to TRBD1 (5 bases). The V gene lost 1 base and the J gene lost 0 bases, with 6 bases spanning the gap. This CDR3 region has 14 residues. Germline CDR1 MNHEY, CDR2 SVGAGI.

This chain uses TRBV4-2 with TRBJ1-1; maybe TRBD1 (5 bases). With 7 bases removed from V and 4 bases from J, the gap between germline ends came to 22 bases. There are 16 residues in the CDR3. Germline lookup yields CDR1 LGHNA and CDR2 YNFKEQ. The CDR3 region is CASMGGAAGFSTEAFF. In nucleotides, the CDR3 is TGTGCCAGCATGGGAGGAGCGGCAGGGTTTAGCACTGAAGCTTTCTTT.

The chain uses TRBV3-1 (or the pseudogene TRBV3-2) and TRBJ2-3, with D maybe TRBD1 (6 bases). Germline loops: CDR1 LGHDT, CDR2 YNNKEL (reference sequence). V lost 5 bases, J lost 0 bases, and 15 bases lay in between. CDR3 length: 16 residues. Here the CDR3 reads CASSSTLQGSTDTQYF. In DNA form, the CDR3 reads TGTGCCAGCAGCTCCACACTACAGGGTAGCACAGATACGCAGTATTTT.

The rearrangement uses TRBV2 and TRBJ2-2; 10 bases agree with TRBD2. Germline CDR1 SNHLY, CDR2 FYNNEI. This CDR3 contains 14 residues. Trimming removed 8 bases from V and 3 bases from J; junction bases left unmatched: 3. The CDR3 DNA follows: TGTGCCAGCCTACTAGCGGGATACACCGGGGAGCTGTTTTTT. It translates to CASLLAGYTGELFF.

This sequence joins TRBV19 and TRBJ2-2; 8 bases agree with TRBD2. Germline lookup yields CDR1 LNHDA and CDR2 SQIVND (reference sequence). Trimming at V came to 7 bases and at J to 7 bases, leaving 14 bases not matched to a gene. This CDR3 contains 16 residues. The CDR3 spells CASTTRGGYLGGELFF. The CDR3 DNA is TGTGCCAGTACTACCCGGGGGGGATACTTGGGCGGGGAGCTGTTTTTT.

This clone has a handful of counts. Other DNA sequences in the same sample also yield this CDR3. V is TRBV9 and J is TRBJ2-2; 8 bases fit TRBD2. Per the germline V gene, CDR1 is SGDLS and CDR2 is YYNGEE. With V trimmed by 4 bases and J by 5 bases, 10 bases remained unmatched. The length of the CDR3 is 16 residues. The CDR3 here is CASSPQGLALTGELFF. The CDR3 DNA reads as TGTGCCAGCAGCCCTCAAGGACTAGCCCTTACCGGGGAGCTGTTTTTT. The full variable domain, with the rest looked up from reference TRBV9 and TRBJ2-2, is DSGVTQTPKHLITATGQRVTLRCSPRSGDLSVYWYQQSLDQGLQFLIQYYNGEERAKGNILERFSAQQFPDLHSELNLSSLELGDSALYFCASSPQGLALTGELFFGEGSRLTVL.

The J gene is TRBJ1-6, the V gene TRBV2, with a weak D call TRBD1 (6 bases). The CDR3 extends over 14 amino acids. V was trimmed by 5 bases and J by 4 bases, leaving 9 bases between them. The V gene's germline CDR1 is SNHLY and CDR2 FYNNEI. For the CDR3, the DNA is TGTGCCAGCAGTAAGGACAGTTATAATTCACCCCTCCACTTT. Translation gives CASSKDSYNSPLHF.

The gene calls are TRBV10-3 and TRBJ2-1, with D possibly TRBD2 on 6 matching bases. V lost 4 bases and J 12 bases, leaving 19 bases between the germline ends. Germline values: CDR1 ENHRY, CDR2 SYGVKD. The CDR3 loop spans 14 amino acids. CDR3 loop: CAISVVSGADGQFF. The CDR3 coding sequence is TGTGCCATCAGTGTGGTTAGCGGCGCTGATGGGCAGTTCTTC.

CDR3 sequence (DNA): TGTGCCAGCAGCCAAGATATTAGGACAGAAAATAATGAAAAACTGTTTTTT. It is translated as CASSQDIRTENNEKLFF. This chain connects TRBV3-1 (or the pseudogene TRBV3-2) to TRBJ1-4; possibly TRBD1 for D (6 bases). Germline V gene lookup returns CDR1 LGHDT and CDR2 YNNKEL (reference sequence). This CDR3 is built from 17 residues. V dropped 0 bases and J dropped 4 bases, with 15 bases sitting between them.

The chain carries TRBV7-9 and TRBJ2-7; the match to TRBD1 covers 7 bases. CDR1 SEHNR and CDR2 FQNEAQ come from the germline V gene (reference sequence). This CDR3 is built from 14 residues. V gave up 1 base and J gave up 1 base; unmatched junction bases: 1. CDR3 sequence: CASSLEQGSYEQYF. The CDR3, as DNA: TGTGCCAGCAGCTTAGAACAGGGGTCCTACGAGCAGTACTTC.

V and J are TRBV11-3 and TRBJ2-3; a weak D match, TRBD1 (6 bases). Trimming pared 3 bases from V and 3 bases from J, leaving 10 bases between. The CDR3 sequence is 14 residues long. Germline V gene data show CDR1 as SGHNT and CDR2 as YENEEA. The CDR3 region has the DNA TGTGCCAGCAGCTTTTCAGGGGAAACAGATACGCAGTATTTT. Its translation is CASSFSGETDTQYF.

The V gene is TRBV21-1, the J gene TRBJ2-3; no check of the table's D call, TRBD1, against the DNA was made. TRBV21-1 is marked as a pseudogene. The CDR3 runs 15 residues. The DNA of the CDR3 is TGTGCCAGCAGCAAAGTTGACACCAGCACAGATACGCAGTATTTT. This codes for CASSKVDTSTDTQYF.

The genes are TRBV27 and TRBJ2-5; TRBD1 might be the D (5 bases). Germline V gene data show CDR1 as MNHEY and CDR2 as SMNVEV (reference sequence). Trimming cost V 3 bases and J 5 bases, with 13 bases left between them. This CDR3 spans 14 amino acids. The CDR3 is CASSFRQGRETQYF. The CDR3 DNA follows: TGTGCCAGCAGTTTCAGGCAGGGTAGGGAGACCCAGTACTTC.

V and J are TRBV12-3 or TRBV12-4 and TRBJ2-7; D remains ambiguous. V lost 5 bases and J lost 9, with 11 bases in between. The CDR3 consists of 11 residues. CDR3 nucleotide sequence: TGTGCCAGCAGTGAGAAGAGTGGGCAGTACTTC. As protein: CASSEKSGQYF.

This chain joins TRBV4-1 and TRBJ2-3; TRBD2 matches 7 bases. The CDR3 is 14 amino acids. Germline loops: CDR1 MGHRA, CDR2 YSYEKL. J gave up 0 bases and V 5 bases, and 2 bases lay outside the gene matches. In DNA, the CDR3 is TGCGCCAGCAGCACTAGCGTTAGCACAGATACGCAGTATTTT. This encodes CASSTSVSTDTQYF.

This clone was counted at least ten times. The chain combines TRBV11-2 with TRBJ2-7; D might be TRBD1 (6 bases). Trimming removed 6 bases at V and 2 bases at J, with 17 bases between. The germline V gene has CDR1 SGHAT and CDR2 FQNNGV. The CDR3 spans 15 residues. The DNA of the CDR3 is TGTGCCAGCAGTCAAGCAGGGGCAGGGACCTACGAGCAGTACTTC. Its translation is CASSQAGAGTYEQYF.

The chain recombines TRBV7-2 with TRBJ2-3; D not resolved. The CDR3 extends over 12 amino acids. Germline V gene data show CDR1 as SGHTA and CDR2 as FQGNSA. The germline V and J ends were trimmed by 5 bases and 1 base, with 4 bases remaining between them. DNA for the CDR3: TGTGCCAGCAGCCTACGCACAGATACGCAGTATTTT. Translating gives CASSLRTDTQYF.

The genes are TRBV5-1 and TRBJ1-1, with TRBD1 as a possible D gene (6 bases). V lost 0 bases, J lost 3 bases, and 12 bases lay in between. Germline CDR1 and CDR2: SGHRS and YFSETQ. CDR3 length: 15 amino acids. The CDR3 loop reads CASSLAMGGHTEAFF. Written as DNA, the CDR3 is TGCGCCAGCAGCTTGGCCATGGGGGGGCACACTGAAGCTTTCTTT.

The chain combines TRBV19 with TRBJ2-5; possible D gene TRBD2, 6 bases. CDR1 and CDR2 (germline): LNHDA, SQIVND (reference sequence). V shed 3 bases and J shed 5 bases, with 22 bases lying between them. This CDR3 comprises 17 residues. The CDR3 sequence: CASSIRPLPGAGETQYF. DNA for the CDR3: TGTGCCAGTAGTATTCGGCCTCTTCCGGGAGCAGGGGAGACCCAGTACTTC.

The V call is TRBV27, the J call TRBJ1-5; no definite D call. With 2 bases removed from V and 5 bases from J, the gap between germline ends came to 7 bases. The CDR3 extends over 13 amino acids. CDR1 is MNHEY, CDR2 SMNVEV, per germline (reference sequence). Here the CDR3 DNA reads TGTGCCAGCAGTTTAACATTTTATCAGCCCCAGCATTTT. This codes for CASSLTFYQPQHF.

The chain couples TRBV2 to TRBJ1-6; D gene unclear. Germline lookup yields CDR1 SNHLY and CDR2 FYNNEI. The CDR3 sequence is 13 residues long. Trimming cost V 10 bases and J 6 bases, with 13 bases left between them. CDR3 residues: CATQPPGNSPLHF. CDR3 bases: TGTGCCACTCAACCCCCGGGTAATTCACCCCTCCACTTT.

This sequence joins TRBV5-1 and TRBJ1-1; D ambiguous. Germline loops: CDR1 SGHRS, CDR2 YFSETQ. Trimming took off 0 bases at V and 4 bases at J, with 7 bases between the two ends. This CDR3 is built from 13 residues. The CDR3 spells CASSLEVGTEAFF. For the CDR3, the DNA is TGCGCCAGCAGCTTGGAGGTCGGCACTGAAGCTTTCTTT.

With respect to this clone: The junction and the germline gene differ at one end; a read error may be behind it. J is TRBJ1-1 and V is TRBV16; 10 bases line up with TRBD1. The CDR3 contains 15 residues. CDR1 is KGHSY, CDR2 FQNENV, per germline. The CDR3 nucleotides read TGTGCCGGCAGCCAACTGACAGGGGGCATCGGTGAAGCTTTCTTT. Amino acids: CAGSQLTGGIGEAFF.

The V call is TRBV30, the J call TRBJ1-1; TRBD1 might be the D (6 bases). The CDR3 has 14 amino acids. Germline V lookup: CDR1 GTSNPN, CDR2 SVGIG (reference sequence). With 5 bases removed from V and 2 bases from J, the gap between germline ends came to 15 bases. CDR3 nucleotides: TGTGCCTGGGGACGTTACAGGGTCAACACTGAAGCTTTCTTT. It yields the protein CAWGRYRVNTEAFF.

The chain has TRBV7-2 and TRBJ2-7; D is unresolved. Trimming took off 2 bases at V and 6 bases at J, with 8 bases between the two ends. The CDR3 runs to 12 residues. Germline V gives CDR1 SGHTA, CDR2 FQGNSA. CDR3 in amino acids: CASSLTATEQYF. As DNA, the CDR3 is TGTGCCAGCAGCTTAACGGCTACCGAGCAGTACTTC. Full variable domain (outside the CDR3, taken from reference TRBV7-2 and TRBJ2-7): GAGVSQSPSNKVTEKGKDVELRCDPISGHTALYWYRQSLGQGLEFLIYFQGNSAPDKSGLPSDRFSAERTGGSVSTLTIQRTQQEDSAVYLCASSLTATEQYFGPGTRLTVT.

The chain combines TRBV9 with TRBJ2-7; D gene uncertain. V gave up 0 bases and J gave up 4 bases, with 11 bases separating them. The CDR3 has 14 residues. Germline V CDR1 and CDR2: SGDLS, YYNGEE. The CDR3 sequence: CASSVDATLYEQYF. The CDR3 DNA reads as TGTGCCAGCAGCGTAGATGCGACCCTATACGAGCAGTACTTC.

This clone was picked up one time. The V call is TRBV12-5, the J call TRBJ1-1; 10 nucleotides match TRBD1. Germline V lookup: CDR1 LGHNT, CDR2 FRNRAP. V shed 2 bases and J 3 bases; nucleotides not matched to a gene: 3. This CDR3 spans 15 amino acids. This CDR3 is CASGLSTGGDTEAFF. The CDR3, as DNA: TGTGCTAGTGGTTTGTCGACAGGGGGCGACACTGAAGCTTTCTTT.

The J gene is TRBJ1-1, the V gene TRBV9, with D perhaps matching TRBD1 (5 bases). Trimming stripped 0 bases from V and 10 bases from J, with 13 bases between. The germline gives CDR1 SGDLS, CDR2 YYNGEE. This CDR3 comprises 13 residues. CDR3 sequence reads: CASSVEGNRRAFF. The CDR3, as DNA: TGTGCCAGCAGCGTAGAGGGAAACAGGCGAGCTTTCTTT.

The J gene is TRBJ1-2, the V gene TRBV15; 8 bases are shared with TRBD1. This CDR3 has 14 residues. CDR1 is LNHNV, CDR2 YYDKDF, per germline (reference sequence). The V and J ends lost 8 bases and 1 base, in that order; junction bases with no gene match: 6. This CDR3 reads CATLPDRVNYGYTF. In DNA, the CDR3 is TGTGCCACCTTACCGGACAGGGTTAACTATGGCTACACCTTC.

This rearrangement joins TRBV10-3 to TRBJ2-3, with D possibly being TRBD2 (6 bases). Trimming pared 10 bases from V and 0 bases from J, leaving 17 bases between. Germline values: CDR1 ENHRY, CDR2 SYGVKD. This CDR3 has 15 residues. In DNA form, the CDR3 reads TGTGCCACCCGGAAGGCGAGCGGGAGCACAGATACGCAGTATTTT. It codes for CATRKASGSTDTQYF.